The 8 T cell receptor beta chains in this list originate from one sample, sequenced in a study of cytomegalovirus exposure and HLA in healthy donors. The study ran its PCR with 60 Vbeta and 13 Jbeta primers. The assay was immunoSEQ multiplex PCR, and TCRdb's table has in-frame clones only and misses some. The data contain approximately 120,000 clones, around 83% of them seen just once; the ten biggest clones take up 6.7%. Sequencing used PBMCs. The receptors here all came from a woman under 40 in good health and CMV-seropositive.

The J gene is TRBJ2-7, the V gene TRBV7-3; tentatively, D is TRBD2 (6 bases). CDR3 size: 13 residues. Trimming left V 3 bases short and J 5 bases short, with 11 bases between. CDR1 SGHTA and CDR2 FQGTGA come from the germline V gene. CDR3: CASSFGPSDEQYF. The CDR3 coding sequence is TGTGCCAGCAGCTTCGGTCCTAGCGACGAGCAGTACTTC.

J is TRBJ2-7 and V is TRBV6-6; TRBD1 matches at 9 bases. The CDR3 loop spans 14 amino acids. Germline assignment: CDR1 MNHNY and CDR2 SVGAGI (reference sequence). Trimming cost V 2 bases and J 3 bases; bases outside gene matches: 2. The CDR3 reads CASSYGTGIYEQYF. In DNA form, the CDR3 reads TGTGCCAGCAGTTACGGGACAGGGATCTACGAGCAGTACTTC.

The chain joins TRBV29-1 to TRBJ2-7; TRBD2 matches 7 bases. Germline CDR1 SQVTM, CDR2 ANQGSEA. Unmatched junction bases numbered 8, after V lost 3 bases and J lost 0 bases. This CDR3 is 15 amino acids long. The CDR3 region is CSVERRGRRSYEQYF. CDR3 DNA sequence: TGCAGCGTTGAGCGACGCGGGAGACGCTCCTACGAGCAGTACTTC.

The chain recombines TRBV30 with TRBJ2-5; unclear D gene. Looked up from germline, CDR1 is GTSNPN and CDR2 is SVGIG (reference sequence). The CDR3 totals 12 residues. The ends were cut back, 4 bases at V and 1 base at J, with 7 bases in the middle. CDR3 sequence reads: CAWNVGQETQYF. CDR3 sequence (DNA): TGTGCCTGGAATGTCGGCCAAGAGACCCAGTACTTC.

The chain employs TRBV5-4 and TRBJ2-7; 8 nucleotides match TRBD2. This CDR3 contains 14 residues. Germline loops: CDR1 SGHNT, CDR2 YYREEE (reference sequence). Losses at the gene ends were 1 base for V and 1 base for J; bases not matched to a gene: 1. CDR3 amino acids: CASSLSGGSYEQYF. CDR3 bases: TGTGCCAGCAGCTTGTCGGGGGGGTCCTACGAGCAGTACTTC.

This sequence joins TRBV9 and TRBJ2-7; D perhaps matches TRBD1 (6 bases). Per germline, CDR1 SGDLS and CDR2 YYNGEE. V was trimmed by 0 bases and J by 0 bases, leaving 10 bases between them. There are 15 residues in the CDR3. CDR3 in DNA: TGTGCCAGCAGCGTAGGGACAGCGGTCTCCTACGAGCAGTACTTC. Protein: CASSVGTAVSYEQYF.

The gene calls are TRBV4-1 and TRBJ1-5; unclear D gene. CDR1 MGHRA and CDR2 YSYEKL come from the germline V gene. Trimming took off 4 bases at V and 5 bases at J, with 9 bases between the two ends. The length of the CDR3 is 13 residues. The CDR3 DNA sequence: TGCGCCAGCAGCCCAGACGGTTATCAGCCCCAGCATTTT. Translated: CASSPDGYQPQHF.

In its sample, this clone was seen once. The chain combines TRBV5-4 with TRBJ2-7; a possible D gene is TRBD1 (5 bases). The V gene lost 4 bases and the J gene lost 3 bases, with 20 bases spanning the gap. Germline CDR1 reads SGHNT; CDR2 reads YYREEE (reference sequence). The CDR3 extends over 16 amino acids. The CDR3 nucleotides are TGTGCCAGCAGCCCCCCCAATCAGGGAACCCTCTACGAGCAGTACTTC. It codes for CASSPPNQGTLYEQYF.